These T cell receptor beta chains were read from a single sample in a study of cytomegalovirus exposure and HLA in healthy donors. The protocol was immunoSEQ multiplex PCR, while the TCRdb copy is restricted to in-frame clones and leaves out a portion. This sample has roughly 250,000 clones; about 80% occur once, and the top ten carry over 0.3%. The sample consisted of PBMCs. These receptors were taken from a girl aged 2 to 9 in good health and CMV-seronegative. Both conserved end residues are part of each CDR3. Each record gives: J gene, V gene, D gene, clone size, CDR3 protein, CDR3 DNA. D genes are given only for firm matches. Some rows mark clone size as missing; the rest say once, few, many or name a class of expanded clone.

TRBJ2-5,TRBV28,NA,NA,CASSLLGTARQETQYF,TGTGCCAGCAGTTTATTGGGGACTGCCAGACAAGAGACCCAGTACTTC
TRBJ1-5,TRBV2,TRBD1,NA,CASMGLGQGQLKDQPQHF,TGTGCCAGCATGGGTTTGGGACAGGGACAACTCAAAGATCAGCCCCAGCATTTT
TRBJ2-7,TRBV30,TRBD2,NA,CAWSFAGGAYEQYF,TGTGCCTGGAGTTTCGCGGGGGGAGCCTACGAGCAGTACTTC
TRBJ1-3,TRBV10-3,NA,NA,CAIKNRSSGNTIYF,TGTGCCATAAAAAACCGGAGCTCTGGAAACACCATATATTTT
TRBJ2-1,TRBV7-2,TRBD2,NA,CASNRLAPYNEQFF,TGTGCCAGCAACCGACTAGCCCCTTACAATGAGCAGTTCTTC
TRBJ2-1,TRBV7-8,NA,NA,CASSLERSGRYEQFF,TGTGCCAGCAGCTTAGAACGGTCGGGTCGCTATGAGCAGTTCTTC
TRBJ2-7,TRBV27,TRBD1,NA,CASGRDRGRYEQYF,TGTGCCAGCGGCCGGGACAGGGGAAGGTACGAGCAGTACTTC
TRBJ2-7,TRBV5-1,TRBD1,NA,CASSFGTGANFYEQYF,TGCGCCAGCAGTTTCGGGACAGGGGCCAATTTCTACGAGCAGTACTTC
TRBJ2-7,TRBV7-2,NA,NA,CANRALGPDSSYEQYF,TGTGCCAACCGCGCCCTGGGCCCGGATTCCTCCTACGAGCAGTACTTC
TRBJ2-2,TRBV6-6,NA,NA,CASSYSSYSTGELFF,TGTGCCAGCAGTTACTCGTCCTACTCTACCGGGGAGCTGTTTTTT
TRBJ1-5,TRBV5-8,NA,few,CASGERNQPQHF,TGTGCCAGCGGTGAGCGCAATCAGCCCCAGCATTTT
TRBJ2-6,TRBV7-9,NA,NA,CASSLALARANVLTF,TGTGCCAGCAGCTTAGCCCTTGCTAGAGCCAACGTCCTGACTTTC
TRBJ2-1,TRBV5-1,TRBD1,NA,CASSKIAGQEDNEQFF,TGCGCCAGCAGCAAGATTGCGGGACAGGAGGACAATGAGCAGTTCTTC
TRBJ2-7,TRBV27,TRBD1,NA,CATKAGTGYLTGQYF,TGTGCCACTAAAGCCGGGACAGGGTACCTCACCGGGCAGTACTTC
TRBJ2-3,TRBV5-5,NA,NA,CASRTRDTLGDTQYF,TGTGCCAGCAGGACCCGGGACACCCTGGGAGATACGCAGTATTTT
TRBJ2-3,TRBV19,NA,NA,CASSIASGGFADTQYF,TGTGCCAGTAGTATCGCTTCAGGGGGGTTCGCAGATACGCAGTATTTT
TRBJ2-1,TRBV5-1,TRBD1,NA,CASSTGQGVDEQFF,TGCGCCAGCAGCACGGGACAGGGAGTGGATGAGCAGTTCTTC
TRBJ2-7,TRBV7-2,NA,NA,CASSLAERYEQYF,TGTGCCAGCAGCTTGGCCGAGAGGTACGAGCAGTACTTC
TRBJ1-5,TRBV13,TRBD1,once,CASSFSGTGFANQPQHF,TGTGCCAGCAGCTTCTCCGGGACAGGGTTTGCAAATCAGCCCCAGCATTTT
TRBJ2-7,TRBV7-9,TRBD2,NA,CASSSRGGLYEQYF,TGTGCCAGCAGCTCCCGGGGGGGGCTTTACGAGCAGTACTTC
TRBJ2-7,TRBV19,NA,once,CASSRAGRGPYEQYF,TGTGCCAGCTCCAGGGCGGGGCGGGGACCCTACGAGCAGTACTTC
TRBJ2-1,TRBV7-7,NA,NA,CASSLNPRGEQFF,TGTGCCAGCAGCTTAAACCCCCGGGGTGAGCAGTTCTTC
TRBJ2-2,TRBV27,TRBD2,NA,CASSWLAGITGELFF,TGTGCCAGCAGTTGGCTAGCGGGGATCACCGGGGAGCTGTTTTTT
TRBJ2-2,TRBV11-2,TRBD2,NA,CASRPTRDYTRGTGELFF,TGTGCCAGCAGACCGACCCGGGACTATACGCGAGGCACCGGGGAGCTGTTTTTT
TRBJ2-7,TRBV11-1,NA,few,CASSQQGWSYEQYF,TGTGCCAGCAGCCAACAGGGTTGGTCCTACGAGCAGTACTTC
TRBJ2-2,TRBV19,NA,NA,CAGRQGISTGELFF,TGTGCCGGTCGGCAGGGGATCTCTACCGGGGAGCTGTTTTTT
TRBJ2-7,TRBV2,NA,NA,CARRPSESYEQYF,TGTGCCAGACGTCCTAGCGAGTCCTACGAGCAGTACTTC
TRBJ2-1,TRBV7-2,NA,NA,CASSPPRYKYEQFF,TGTGCCAGCAGCCCCCCCCGCTATAAATATGAGCAGTTCTTC
TRBJ1-1,TRBV29-1,NA,NA,CSVGEGRANTEAFF,TGCAGCGTTGGCGAGGGGAGGGCGAACACTGAAGCTTTCTTT
TRBJ1-5,TRBV27,NA,NA,CASSMREGNQPQHF,TGTGCCAGCAGTATGAGGGAAGGGAATCAGCCCCAGCATTTT